This T cell receptor beta chain is drawn from a study of blood T cells in healthy people across ages. General study results and limits: When set beside aged donors, long-lived donors presented more naive CD4+ cells and higher diversity.

This clonotype was observed a few times. Its target is unknown. A second 7 to 11 cycle PCR used barcoded and J-beta primers. Unique molecular identifiers of 12 random nucleotides labeled each cDNA. A single record per CDR3 protein comes from TCRdb applying MiXCR to the 5' RACE reads. The data contain about 1.4 million distinct CDR3 sequences, almost 60% of them singletons. With 5 bases clipped from V and 6 bases from J, the junction kept 6 bases outside the gene matches. From germline, CDR1 is SEHNR and CDR2 FQNEAQ (reference sequence). The CDR3 length is 14 residues. Sequencing was done on a sample of blood. The chain couples TRBV7-9 to TRBJ1-4; 7 bases align to TRBD1. The sequence derives from a man younger than 35 in good health. DNA for the CDR3: TGTGCCAGCAGCGGGGGGACAGTGGATGAAAAACTGTTTTTT. Protein sequence: CASSGGTVDEKLFF.